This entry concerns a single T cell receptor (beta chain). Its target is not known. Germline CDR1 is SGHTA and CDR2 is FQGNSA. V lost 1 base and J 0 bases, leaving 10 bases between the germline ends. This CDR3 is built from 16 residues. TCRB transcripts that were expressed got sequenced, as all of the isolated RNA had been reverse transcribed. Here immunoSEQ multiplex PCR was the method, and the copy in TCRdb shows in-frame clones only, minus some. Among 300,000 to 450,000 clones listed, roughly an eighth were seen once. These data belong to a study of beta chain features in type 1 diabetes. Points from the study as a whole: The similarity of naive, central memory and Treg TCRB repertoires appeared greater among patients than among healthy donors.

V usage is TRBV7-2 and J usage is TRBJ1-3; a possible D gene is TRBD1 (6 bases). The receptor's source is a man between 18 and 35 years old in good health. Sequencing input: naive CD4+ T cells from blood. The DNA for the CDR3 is TGTGCCAGCAGCTTAGACAGGGCCAGCTCTGGAAACACCATATATTTT. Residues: CASSLDRASSGNTIYF.